The 16 T cell receptor beta chains listed next were all sequenced from one sample in a study of T-cell reconstitution after alpha-beta-depleted transplantation in children. What these receptors recognize is not known. Overall study findings and caveats: It was newly produced T cells that mostly accounted for T-cell counts and diversity one year after transplant.

This sample's TCRbeta library carried unique molecular identifier barcodes. From the PCR reads, TCRdb called clonotypes with MiXCR, one entry per CDR3 protein. The sample contains about 300,000 distinct CDR3 sequences, around 7.3% of which appear only once. Sequencing used peripheral blood, obtained 360 days after TCRalphabeta/CD19-depleted stem cell transplant. The receptors were gathered from a female patient younger than 10 who had a stem cell transplant for Fanconi anemia, so the T cells may come from the graft donor.

This chain connects TRBV11-3 to TRBJ2-3, with TRBD2 matching 9 bases. J gave up 0 bases and V 5 bases, and 6 bases lay outside the gene matches. Germline values: CDR1 SGHNT, CDR2 YENEEA. The CDR3 is 16 amino acids. CDR3 sequence: CASSQKAGGSTDTQYF. The CDR3 nucleotides are TGTGCCAGCAGCCAGAAAGCGGGGGGAAGCACAGATACGCAGTATTTT.

This clonotype occurred many times. This sequence joins TRBV28 and TRBJ2-7; a weak D match, TRBD1 (5 bases). The CDR3 has 16 amino acids. Germline CDR1 reads MDHEN; CDR2 reads SYDVKM. Trimming pared 6 bases from V and 2 bases from J, leaving 20 bases between. CDR3 region: CASSSPQGLPPYEQYV. CDR3 sequence (DNA): TGTGCCAGCAGCTCCCCTCAGGGTTTGCCCCCCTACGAGCAGTACGTC.

Comment on this clonotype: This may come from a read error, since a much larger clone is one base off. The V call is TRBV11-2, the J call TRBJ1-4; 8 nucleotides align to TRBD1. The CDR3 is 15 amino acids. Germline V gene lookup returns CDR1 SGHAT and CDR2 FQNNGV. The CDR3 protein is CASSRDRGSNEELFF. As DNA, the CDR3 is TGTGCCAGCAGCCGTGACAGGGGCTCTAATGAAGAACTGTTTTTT.

The sample holds many counts of this clonotype. The gene calls are TRBV6-5 and TRBJ1-2; D remains ambiguous. CDR1 and CDR2 (germline): MNHEY, SVGAGI. The CDR3 has 14 amino acids. V shed 2 bases and J shed 4 bases, with 11 bases lying between them. The CDR3, as DNA: TGTGCCAGCAGTTACGGTGGCAGGACCTATGGCTACACCTTC. This encodes CASSYGGRTYGYTF.

This clonotype has more than one count but fewer than ten. CDR3 coding DNA: TGTGCCAGCAGCCAAGATCTGGCTAGCGGGAGGGTATGGGGGGCCAACGTCCTGACTTTC. This sequence encodes CASSQDLASGRVWGANVLTF. This chain connects TRBV3-1 to TRBJ2-6; 12 nucleotides match TRBD2. The CDR3 spans 20 residues. Germline CDR1 is LGHDT and CDR2 is YNNKEL (reference sequence). V was clipped by 0 bases and J by 4 bases; unmatched bases: 10.

The chain recombines TRBV2 with TRBJ2-7; 7 bases are shared with TRBD2. Germline V gene data show CDR1 as SNHLY and CDR2 as FYNNEI. There are 18 residues in the CDR3. Losses at the gene ends were 0 bases for V and 0 bases for J; bases not matched to a gene: 11. The CDR3 DNA is TGTGCCAGCAGTGAAGCCCCGAGCGGGGACGACATCTCCTACGAGCAGTACTTC. This translates into CASSEAPSGDDISYEQYF.

A note on this clonotype: A read error is possible here, since a much larger clone lies one base away. This rearrangement joins TRBV20-1 to TRBJ2-5; possibly TRBD2 for D (6 bases). This CDR3 is 11 amino acids long. CDR1 and CDR2 (germline): DFQATT, SNEGSKA (reference sequence). CDR3 sequence reads: CSVRIRESQYF. DNA for the CDR3: TGCAGTGTTCGGATACGGGAGAGCCAGTACTTC.

Many counts were recorded for this clonotype. V is TRBV3-1 and J is TRBJ2-7; D may be TRBD1 or TRBD2 (5 bases each). There are 14 residues in the CDR3. The V end lost 6 bases, the J end lost 3 bases, and 15 bases lay between the germline ends. In germline, CDR1 is LGHDT, CDR2 YNNKEL (reference sequence). CDR3: CASSITGTGYEQYF. CDR3 coding DNA: TGTGCCAGCAGTATTACCGGGACGGGCTACGAGCAGTACTTC.

The chain links TRBV7-8 to TRBJ2-7, with 12 bases fitting TRBD1. V gave up 8 bases and J gave up 2 bases; unmatched junction bases: 13. Germline CDR1 reads SGHVS; CDR2 reads FQNEAQ. This CDR3 is built from 17 residues. The CDR3 region has the DNA TGTGCCAGCTTCGAACCGGGACAGGGGGCGGGGGCCTACGAGCAGTACTTC. Translation: CASFEPGQGAGAYEQYF.

The rearrangement links TRBV7-8 to TRBJ2-7; D uncertain. The CDR3 covers 12 residues. V lost 6 bases and J 2 bases, leaving 8 bases between the germline ends. Germline lookup yields CDR1 SGHVS and CDR2 FQNEAQ. CDR3 coding DNA: TGTGCCAGCAGTAAGAGTACCTACGAGCAGTACTTC. Amino acid sequence: CASSKSTYEQYF.

This clonotype was seen more than once but under ten times. The gene calls are TRBV2 and TRBJ1-5; D gene ambiguous. CDR1 is SNHLY and CDR2 is FYNNEI in the germline V gene. This CDR3 contains 16 residues. Trimming cost V 5 bases and J 0 bases, with 14 bases left between them. This chain's CDR3 is CASSPNQLNSNQPQHF. CDR3 nucleotide sequence: TGTGCCAGCAGTCCCAACCAATTAAATAGCAATCAGCCCCAGCATTTT. Full variable domain (outside the CDR3, taken from reference TRBV2 and TRBJ1-5): EPEVTQTPSHQVTQMGQEVILRCVPISNHLYFYWYRQILGQKVEFLVSFYNNEISEKSEIFDDQFSVERPDGSNFTLKIRSTKLEDSAMYFCASSPNQLNSNQPQHFGDGTRLSIL.

This clonotype was seen at least ten times. V is TRBV19 and J is TRBJ2-4; 9 bases are shared with TRBD1. With 5 bases clipped from V and 5 bases from J, the junction kept 10 bases outside the gene matches. CDR3 length: 16 residues. CDR1 is LNHDA, CDR2 SQIVND, per germline (reference sequence). Here the CDR3 reads CASSVTGGGVENIQYF. CDR3 coding DNA: TGTGCCAGTAGTGTTACAGGGGGCGGCGTGGAAAACATTCAGTACTTC.

The sample holds many counts of this clonotype. The chain carries TRBV7-3 and TRBJ2-1; D perhaps matches TRBD2 (5 bases). The CDR3 covers 15 residues. The germline V gene encodes CDR1 SGHTA and CDR2 FQGTGA. V dropped 4 bases and J dropped 0 bases, with 10 bases sitting between them. CDR3 sequence reads: CASSSDYSSYNEQFF. The DNA of the CDR3 is TGTGCCAGCAGCTCCGACTACTCCTCCTACAATGAGCAGTTCTTC.

This clonotype was seen ten or more times. The chain carries TRBV28 and TRBJ1-1; 7 nucleotides match TRBD1. Germline values: CDR1 MDHEN, CDR2 SYDVKM. The CDR3 is 12 residues long. V was clipped by 10 bases and J by 0 bases; unmatched bases: 2. CDR3 in amino acids: CATTGVNTEAFF. In nucleotides, the CDR3 is TGTGCCACCACAGGGGTGAACACTGAAGCTTTCTTT. Variable domain in full (rest from reference TRBV28 and TRBJ1-1): DVKVTQSSRYLVKRTGEKVFLECVQDMDHENMFWYRQDPGLGLRLIYFSYDVKMKEKGDIPEGYSVSREKKERFSLILESASTNQTSMYLCATTGVNTEAFFGQGTRLTVV.

The rearrangement joins TRBV11-2 to TRBJ2-3; D may be TRBD2 (6 bases). Trimming stripped 2 bases from V and 6 bases from J, with 27 bases between. CDR3 size: 19 residues. Germline values: CDR1 SGHAT, CDR2 FQNNGV. CDR3 DNA: TGTGCCAGCAGCTTATTGTCCGTGGTCGTAGTTGGGGGGTTGGATACGCAGTATTTT. Protein product: CASSLLSVVVVGGLDTQYF.

The V call is TRBV5-1, the J call TRBJ1-1, with D maybe TRBD1 (6 bases). The ends were cut back, 0 bases at V and 11 bases at J, with 14 bases in the middle. From germline, CDR1 is SGHRS and CDR2 YFSETQ. The CDR3 contains 13 residues. The chain's CDR3 is CASSLEQGGIAFF. The DNA of the CDR3 is TGCGCCAGCAGCTTGGAACAGGGAGGTATCGCTTTCTTT.